The present T cell receptor beta chain was sequenced within a study of beta chain features in type 1 diabetes. Notes on the study in general: TCRB CDR3 length was moderately but significantly reduced in all four CD4+ subsets of Type 1 diabetes patients.

Investigators reverse transcribed all isolated RNA, so they sequenced expressed TCRB transcripts. The repertoire was sequenced with immunoSEQ multiplex PCR; TCRdb's copy has only in-frame clones and lacks some. The table lists 350,000 to 450,000 clones, roughly 12% of them singletons, with around 0.0099% in the top ten. The V gene's germline CDR1 is SGHDN and CDR2 FVKESK. Trimming stripped 3 bases from V and 8 bases from J, with 14 bases between. This CDR3 has 14 amino acids. Comment on this clone: Its matching antigen is unknown.

This clonotype originated in a woman aged 18-30 years with type 1 diabetes. The sample taken for sequencing was naive CD4+ T cells from blood. The chain is built from TRBV14 and TRBJ2-1; a possible D gene is TRBD1 (5 bases). CDR3 protein: CASSQVVKGYEQFF. CDR3 nucleotides: TGTGCCAGCAGCCAGGTGGTTAAGGGGTATGAGCAGTTCTTC.